A single sample gave rise to the 25 T cell receptor beta chains below, sequenced in a study of blood T cell repertoires in COVID-19 (dated by TCRdb to about 2020). Library preparation used the immunoSEQ multiplex PCR assay. TCRdb limited this immuneACCESS table to in-frame rearrangements with V and J called. A share of clones is missing; checked studies link under half to unresolved V genes, and the rest is unexplained. The sample data list 500,000 to 600,000 clones, and approximately 88% of these were observed just once. Of the sample, about 8.2% falls within the top ten clones. The sample taken for sequencing was peripheral blood. Every receptor here comes from a woman in her forties or fifties with COVID-19, enrolled during active disease.

The chain employs TRBV19 and TRBJ1-4, with no clear D. The germline CDR1 and CDR2 sequences are LNHDA and SQIVND (reference sequence). Deletions cut 3 bases from V and 5 bases from J, with 4 bases between. This CDR3 has 12 residues. This chain's CDR3 is CASSMRNEKLFF. The CDR3 nucleotides are TGTGCCAGTAGTATGCGGAATGAAAAACTGTTTTTT.

The J gene is TRBJ1-1, the V gene TRBV7-2; unclear D gene. Trimming left V 5 bases short and J 3 bases short, with 13 bases between. CDR3 length equals 14 residues. Germline assignment: CDR1 SGHTA and CDR2 FQGNSA. CDR3 residues: CASSPARVDTEAFF. CDR3 nucleotide sequence: TGTGCCAGCAGCCCCGCGCGCGTCGACACTGAAGCTTTCTTT.

The rearrangement links TRBV2 to TRBJ1-2, with unresolved D. The CDR3 has 15 amino acids. Germline loops: CDR1 SNHLY, CDR2 FYNNEI. V was clipped by 1 base and J by 5 bases, with 14 bases between them. CDR3 sequence (DNA): TGTGCCAGCAGTGAAGGGGCGGGCAGGAATTATGGCTACACCTTC. Translation: CASSEGAGRNYGYTF.

The chain uses TRBV7-6 and TRBJ1-1; possibly TRBD1 for D (6 bases). Germline V lookup: CDR1 SGHVS, CDR2 FNYEAQ. The CDR3 loop spans 14 amino acids. V was shortened by 4 bases and J by 5 bases, with 14 bases between the two germline ends. CDR3 DNA sequence: TGTGCCAGCAGCTGGGGAGGGGGGAGGACTGAAGCTTTCTTT. This codes for CASSWGGGRTEAFF.

The chain uses TRBV28 and TRBJ2-1, with D maybe TRBD2 (6 bases). Germline V gene data show CDR1 as MDHEN and CDR2 as SYDVKM. Trimming took off 2 bases at V and 0 bases at J, with 11 bases between the two ends. This CDR3 is built from 16 residues. The CDR3, as DNA: TGTGCCAGCAGTTTAAGCGGGCCGAGCTCCTACAATGAGCAGTTCTTC. Residues: CASSLSGPSSYNEQFF. Full variable domain (rest looked up from reference TRBV28 and TRBJ2-1): DVKVTQSSRYLVKRTGEKVFLECVQDMDHENMFWYRQDPGLGLRLIYFSYDVKMKEKGDIPEGYSVSREKKERFSLILESASTNQTSMYLCASSLSGPSSYNEQFFGPGTRLTVL.

V and J are TRBV7-3 and TRBJ2-1; D call uncertain. Germline-derived CDR1 and CDR2 are SGHTA and FQGTGA. V dropped 5 bases and J dropped 0 bases, with 14 bases sitting between them. This CDR3 region has 16 residues. The CDR3 here is CASSNQLASSYNEQFF. The CDR3 coding sequence is TGTGCCAGCAGCAACCAGTTGGCTAGCTCCTACAATGAGCAGTTCTTC.

J is TRBJ1-5 and V is TRBV19; weak D call: TRBD1 (6 bases). The germline V gene has CDR1 LNHDA and CDR2 SQIVND (reference sequence). Trimming cost V 7 bases and J 7 bases, with 14 bases left between them. The CDR3 consists of 13 residues. CDR3 region: CASTLTGRQPQHF. DNA of the CDR3: TGTGCCAGTACCCTAACAGGGAGACAGCCCCAGCATTTT. The full variable domain, with the rest looked up from reference TRBV19 and TRBJ1-5, is DGGITQSPKYLFRKEGQNVTLSCEQNLNHDAMYWYRQDPGQGLRLIYYSQIVNDFQKGDIAEGYSVSREKKESFPLTVTSAQKNPTAFYLCASTLTGRQPQHFGDGTRLSIL.

V usage is TRBV11-2 and J usage is TRBJ2-1, with 10 bases aligning to TRBD1. The CDR3 has 18 amino acids. Trimming took 6 bases from V and 8 from J; bases not matched to a gene: 19. Germline V gene data show CDR1 as SGHAT and CDR2 as FQNNGV. The CDR3 here is CASRRRDRGMLSPHEQFF. The CDR3 nucleotides are TGTGCCAGCAGGCGCCGGGACAGGGGTATGCTGTCCCCCCATGAGCAGTTCTTC. The complete variable domain, with remaining parts taken from reference TRBV11-2 and TRBJ2-1, reads EAGVAQSPRYKIIEKRQSVAFWCNPISGHATLYWYQQILGQGPKLLIQFQNNGVVDDSQLPKDRFSAERLKGVDSTLKIQPAKLEDSAVYLCASRRRDRGMLSPHEQFFGPGTRLTVL.

The chain has TRBV24-1 and TRBJ2-1; D not certain. Germline V gives CDR1 KGHDR, CDR2 SFDVKD. Trimming stripped 4 bases from V and 8 bases from J, with 11 bases between. CDR3 length equals 13 residues. Here the CDR3 DNA reads TGTGCCACCAGTGACTTATTCCGCGATGAGCAGTTCTTC. Protein: CATSDLFRDEQFF.

The V and J genes are TRBV5-1 and TRBJ1-3, with no clear D. This CDR3 has 15 residues. Germline V gene lookup returns CDR1 SGHRS and CDR2 YFSETQ. The V and J ends lost 5 bases and 0 bases respectively, with 12 bases between them. Here the CDR3 DNA reads TGCGCCAGCAGAGCGATGGTATCCTCTGGAAACACCATATATTTT. Amino acids: CASRAMVSSGNTIYF.

The V gene is TRBV6-1, the J gene TRBJ2-3; possible D gene TRBD2, 6 bases. The CDR3 totals 15 residues. V gave up 0 bases and J gave up 2 bases, with 9 bases separating them. Looked up from germline, CDR1 is MNHNS and CDR2 is SASEGT. As DNA, the CDR3 is TGTGCCAGCAGTGAAGCTGGGGGGAACACAGATACGCAGTATTTT. It encodes CASSEAGGNTDTQYF.

This clone turned up a few times. At the DNA level, this CDR3 is encoded by other sequences in the same sample as well. The genes are TRBV5-6 and TRBJ1-4; no clear D gene. CDR3 length equals 14 residues. V was pared by 1 base and J by 0 bases, with 4 bases between. Looked up from germline, CDR1 is SGHDT and CDR2 is YYEEEE. CDR3 sequence (DNA): TGTGCCAGCAGCTTGATCGCAACTAATGAAAAACTGTTTTTT. Its translation: CASSLIATNEKLFF.

The J gene is TRBJ2-1, the V gene TRBV19; D possibly corresponds to TRBD2 (7 bases). The germline V gene encodes CDR1 LNHDA and CDR2 SQIVND (reference sequence). V was cut by 2 bases and J by 4 bases, with 9 bases left in between. The CDR3 sequence is 14 residues long. CDR3 protein: CASSIRGGYNEQFF. The CDR3 DNA follows: TGTGCCAGTAGTATAAGGGGGGGATACAATGAGCAGTTCTTC. The entire variable domain, with the rest obtained from reference TRBV19 and TRBJ2-1, is as follows: DGGITQSPKYLFRKEGQNVTLSCEQNLNHDAMYWYRQDPGQGLRLIYYSQIVNDFQKGDIAEGYSVSREKKESFPLTVTSAQKNPTAFYLCASSIRGGYNEQFFGPGTRLTVL.

J is TRBJ2-7 and V is TRBV11-2, with D hard to call. The CDR3 is 15 residues long. Trimming took 1 base from V and 2 from J, leaving 12 bases between them. Germline CDR1 is SGHAT and CDR2 is FQNNGV. This chain's CDR3 is CASSLGAEITYEQYF. CDR3 sequence (DNA): TGTGCCAGCAGCTTAGGGGCAGAGATAACCTACGAGCAGTACTTC. Combining the CDR3 with reference TRBV11-2 and TRBJ2-7 gives the whole variable domain EAGVAQSPRYKIIEKRQSVAFWCNPISGHATLYWYQQILGQGPKLLIQFQNNGVVDDSQLPKDRFSAERLKGVDSTLKIQPAKLEDSAVYLCASSLGAEITYEQYFGPGTRLTVT.

This clone was observed a few times. V is TRBV5-1 and J is TRBJ1-2; D gene unclear. V gave up 2 bases and J gave up 6 bases, with 8 bases separating them. Germline V gene data show CDR1 as SGHRS and CDR2 as YFSETQ. The CDR3 consists of 12 residues. The CDR3 sequence: CASSFNENGYTF. The CDR3 DNA sequence: TGCGCCAGCAGCTTTAACGAGAATGGCTACACCTTC.

This sequence joins TRBV5-1 and TRBJ2-1; D is perhaps TRBD1 (7 bases). Germline V gene sequence: CDR1 SGHRS, CDR2 YFSETQ. This CDR3 comprises 18 residues. The V and J ends lost 3 bases and 5 bases respectively, with 24 bases between them. The CDR3 DNA reads as TGCGCCAGCAGCTCCTACACCGGAGGGCGACAGGGCGACAATGAGCAGTTCTTC. Encoded protein: CASSSYTGGRQGDNEQFF.

The chain employs TRBV3-1 (or the pseudogene TRBV3-2) and TRBJ1-4; TRBD1 matches 7 bases. The junction had 11 bases not matched to a gene; V was cut back by 3 bases and J by 7 bases. The CDR3 has 16 amino acids. Germline V gives CDR1 LGHDT, CDR2 YNNKEL (reference sequence). The CDR3 sequence: CASSHHPRAGGEKLFF. The CDR3, as DNA: TGTGCCAGCAGCCACCATCCAAGGGCAGGGGGTGAAAAACTGTTTTTT.

The chain is built from TRBV6-5 and TRBJ2-7; 7 bases agree with TRBD1. V dropped 6 bases and J dropped 0; count of bases not matched to a gene: 5. The germline CDR1 and CDR2 sequences are MNHEY and SVGAGI. The CDR3 runs to 14 residues. The CDR3 sequence: CASSVTGYSYEQYF. The CDR3 nucleotides read TGTGCCAGCAGCGTGACAGGGTACTCCTACGAGCAGTACTTC.

The chain links TRBV29-1 to TRBJ1-5, with D unresolved. The V end was cut by 7 bases, the J end by 10 bases, with 11 bases between. CDR1 is SQVTM, CDR2 ANQGSEA, per germline. CDR3 length equals 10 residues. The CDR3 region has the DNA TGCAGCGAATACCGGGGACCCCAGCATTTT. It specifies CSEYRGPQHF.

The chain carries TRBV5-4 and TRBJ1-4, with 9 bases that match TRBD1. Germline CDR1 and CDR2: SGHNT and YYREEE (reference sequence). The CDR3 is 14 residues long. V trimming: 7 bases; J trimming: 7 bases; junction bases outside the gene matches: 8. DNA for the CDR3: TGTGCCAGCGCGACCGGGACAGGGACTGAAAAACTGTTTTTT. This codes for CASATGTGTEKLFF.

The rearrangement joins TRBV5-1 to TRBJ1-1, with 8 positions matching TRBD1. The CDR3 totals 16 residues. Germline-derived CDR1 and CDR2 are SGHRS and YFSETQ. Unmatched junction bases numbered 8, after V lost 0 bases and J lost 4 bases. The CDR3 nucleotides read TGCGCCAGCAGCTTGGGGACGTCAGGGGGCGGCACTGAAGCTTTCTTT. Amino acid sequence: CASSLGTSGGGTEAFF. Using reference TRBV5-1 and TRBJ1-1 for the parts outside the CDR3, the full variable domain is KAGVTQTPRYLIKTRGQQVTLSCSPISGHRSVSWYQQTPGQGLQFLFEYFSETQRNKGNFPGRFSGRQFSNSRSEMNVSTLELGDSALYLCASSLGTSGGGTEAFFGQGTRLTVV.

The chain carries TRBV30 and TRBJ2-5; D is possibly TRBD2 (5 bases). Germline CDR1 reads GTSNPN; CDR2 reads SVGIG (reference sequence). This CDR3 is built from 14 residues. V lost 1 base and J lost 3, with 12 bases in between. CDR3 residues: CAWSGLTREETQYF. DNA of the CDR3: TGTGCCTGGAGTGGCCTTACTAGGGAAGAGACCCAGTACTTC.

The J gene is TRBJ1-4, the V gene TRBV2, with D possibly being TRBD1 (5 bases). Germline lookup yields CDR1 SNHLY and CDR2 FYNNEI. The CDR3 covers 15 residues. V dropped 6 bases and J dropped 6 bases, with 17 bases sitting between them. The CDR3 sequence is CASSLGGNRDEKLFF. The CDR3 DNA reads as TGTGCCAGCAGCCTCGGGGGGAACCGGGATGAAAAACTGTTTTTT. Based on the CDR3 plus reference TRBV2 and TRBJ1-4, the full variable domain is EPEVTQTPSHQVTQMGQEVILRCVPISNHLYFYWYRQILGQKVEFLVSFYNNEISEKSEIFDDQFSVERPDGSNFTLKIRSTKLEDSAMYFCASSLGGNRDEKLFFGSGTQLSVL.

This sequence joins TRBV3-1 (or the pseudogene TRBV3-2) and TRBJ1-4; D may be TRBD1 (5 bases). The CDR3 is 16 amino acids. V was trimmed by 0 bases and J by 0 bases, leaving 8 bases between them. CDR1 and CDR2 (germline): LGHDT, YNNKEL (reference sequence). The chain's CDR3 is CASSQEIGATNEKLFF. In DNA form, the CDR3 reads TGTGCCAGCAGCCAAGAGATAGGGGCAACTAATGAAAAACTGTTTTTT.

The chain employs TRBV11-2 and TRBJ1-1; D gene uncertain. CDR1 and CDR2 (germline): SGHAT, FQNNGV. This CDR3 comprises 13 residues. Trimming shortened V by 4 bases and J by 11 bases, and 17 bases separated the two germline ends. The CDR3 DNA reads as TGTGCCAGCAGCTCGGAGGGCGGATTGCGGGCTTTCTTT. Its translation: CASSSEGGLRAFF.